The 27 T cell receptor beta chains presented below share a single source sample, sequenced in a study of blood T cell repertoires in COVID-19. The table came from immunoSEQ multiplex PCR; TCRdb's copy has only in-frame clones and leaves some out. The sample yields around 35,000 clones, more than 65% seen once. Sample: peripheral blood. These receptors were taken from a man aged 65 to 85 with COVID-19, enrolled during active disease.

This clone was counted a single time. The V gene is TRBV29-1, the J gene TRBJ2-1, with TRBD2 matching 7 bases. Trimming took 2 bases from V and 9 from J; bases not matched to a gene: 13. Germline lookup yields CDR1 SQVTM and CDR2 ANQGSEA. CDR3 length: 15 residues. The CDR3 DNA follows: TGCAGCGTTGAATATCTAGCGGTGAGTGCGGGTGAGCAGTTCTTC. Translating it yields CSVEYLAVSAGEQFF.

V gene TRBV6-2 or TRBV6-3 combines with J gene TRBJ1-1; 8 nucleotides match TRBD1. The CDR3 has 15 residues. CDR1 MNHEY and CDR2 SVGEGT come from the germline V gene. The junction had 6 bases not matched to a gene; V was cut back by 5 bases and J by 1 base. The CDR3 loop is CASSTWTGQNTEAFF. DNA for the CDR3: TGTGCCAGCAGTACGTGGACAGGGCAGAACACTGAAGCTTTCTTT.

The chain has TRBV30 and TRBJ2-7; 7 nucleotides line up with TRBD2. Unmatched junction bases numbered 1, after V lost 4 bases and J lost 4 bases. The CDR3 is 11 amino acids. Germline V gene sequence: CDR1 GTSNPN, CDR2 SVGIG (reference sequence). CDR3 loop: CAWTSGYEQYF. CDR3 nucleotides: TGTGCCTGGACTAGCGGTTACGAGCAGTACTTC.

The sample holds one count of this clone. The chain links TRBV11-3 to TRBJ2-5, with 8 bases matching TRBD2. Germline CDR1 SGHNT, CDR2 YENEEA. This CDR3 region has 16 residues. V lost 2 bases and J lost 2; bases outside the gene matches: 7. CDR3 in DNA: TGTGCCAGCAGCTTATCCTTGACTAGCGCGCAAGAGACCCAGTACTTC. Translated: CASSLSLTSAQETQYF.

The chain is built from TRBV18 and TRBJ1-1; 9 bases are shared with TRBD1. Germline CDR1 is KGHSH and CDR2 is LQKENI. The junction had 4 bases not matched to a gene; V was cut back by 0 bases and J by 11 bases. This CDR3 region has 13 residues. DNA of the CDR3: TGTGCCAGCTCACCACCCGGGACAGGGAGGGCTTTCTTT. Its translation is CASSPPGTGRAFF.

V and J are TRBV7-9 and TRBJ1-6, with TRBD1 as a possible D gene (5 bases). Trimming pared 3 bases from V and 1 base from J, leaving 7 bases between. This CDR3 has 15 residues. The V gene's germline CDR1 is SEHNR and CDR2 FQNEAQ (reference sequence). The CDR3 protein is CASSFKGSYNSPLHF. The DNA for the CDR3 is TGTGCCAGCAGCTTTAAGGGGTCCTATAATTCACCCCTCCACTTT.

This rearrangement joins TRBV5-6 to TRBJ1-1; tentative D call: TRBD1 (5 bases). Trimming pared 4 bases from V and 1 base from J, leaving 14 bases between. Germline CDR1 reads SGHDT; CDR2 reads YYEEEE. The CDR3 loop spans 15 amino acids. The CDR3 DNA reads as TGTGCCAGCAGCCCCCGGGGACTGGGGAACACTGAAGCTTTCTTT. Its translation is CASSPRGLGNTEAFF. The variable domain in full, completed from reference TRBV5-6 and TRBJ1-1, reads DAGVTQSPTHLIKTRGQQVTLRCSPKSGHDTVSWYQQALGQGPQFIFQYYEEEERQRGNFPDRFSGHQFPNYSSELNVNALLLGDSALYLCASSPRGLGNTEAFFGQGTRLTVV.

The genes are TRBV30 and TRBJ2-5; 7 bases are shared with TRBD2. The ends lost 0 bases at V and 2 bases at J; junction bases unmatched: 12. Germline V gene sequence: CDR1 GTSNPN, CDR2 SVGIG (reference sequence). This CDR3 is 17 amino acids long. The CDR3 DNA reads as TGTGCCTGGAGTGTACTTAGCGGGCTAAGCCCTCAAGAGACCCAGTACTTC. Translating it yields CAWSVLSGLSPQETQYF. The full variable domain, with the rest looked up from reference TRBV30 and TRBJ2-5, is SQTIHQWPATLVQPVGSPLSLECTVEGTSNPNLYWYRQAAGRGLQLLFYSVGIGQISSEVPQNLSASRPQDRQFILSSKKLLLSDSGFYLCAWSVLSGLSPQETQYFGPGTRLLVL.

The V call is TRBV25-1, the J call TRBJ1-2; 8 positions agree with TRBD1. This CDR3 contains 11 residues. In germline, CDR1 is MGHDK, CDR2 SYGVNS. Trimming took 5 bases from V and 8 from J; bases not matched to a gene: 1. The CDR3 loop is CASSQGAGYTF. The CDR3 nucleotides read TGTGCCAGCAGTCAGGGGGCGGGCTACACCTTC.

In DNA, the CDR3 is TGCGCCAGCAGCCAAGATCGATGGACAGGGGATAATCAGCCCCAGCATTTT. Amino acid sequence: CASSQDRWTGDNQPQHF. This rearrangement joins TRBV4-1 to TRBJ1-5, with 9 nucleotides matching TRBD1. Trimming removed 0 bases from V and 4 bases from J; junction bases left unmatched: 7. Germline V gene lookup returns CDR1 MGHRA and CDR2 YSYEKL. CDR3 length: 17 residues.

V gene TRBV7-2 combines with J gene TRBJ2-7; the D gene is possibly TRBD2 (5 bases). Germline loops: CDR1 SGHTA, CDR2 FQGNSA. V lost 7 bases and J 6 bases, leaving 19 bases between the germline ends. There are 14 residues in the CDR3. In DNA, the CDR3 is TGTGCCAGCAAGATCAGCGGAACCCCACGCGAGCAGTACTTC. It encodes CASKISGTPREQYF.

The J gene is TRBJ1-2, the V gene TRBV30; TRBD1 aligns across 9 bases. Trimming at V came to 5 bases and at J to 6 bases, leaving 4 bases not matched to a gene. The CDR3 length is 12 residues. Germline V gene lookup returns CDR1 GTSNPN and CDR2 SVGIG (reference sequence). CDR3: CAWSGQGDGYTF. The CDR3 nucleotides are TGTGCCTGGTCGGGACAGGGAGATGGCTACACCTTC.

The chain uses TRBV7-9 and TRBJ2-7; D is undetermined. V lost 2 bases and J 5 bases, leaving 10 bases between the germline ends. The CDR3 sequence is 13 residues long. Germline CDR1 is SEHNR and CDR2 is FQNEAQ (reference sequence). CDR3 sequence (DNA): TGTGCCAGCAGCTTACGGCAGGTTGACGAGCAGTACTTC. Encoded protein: CASSLRQVDEQYF. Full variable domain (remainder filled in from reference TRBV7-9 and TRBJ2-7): DTGVSQNPRHKITKRGQNVTFRCDPISEHNRLYWYRQTLGQGPEFLTYFQNEAQLEKSRLLSDRFSAERPKGSFSTLEIQRTEQGDSAMYLCASSLRQVDEQYFGPGTRLTVT.

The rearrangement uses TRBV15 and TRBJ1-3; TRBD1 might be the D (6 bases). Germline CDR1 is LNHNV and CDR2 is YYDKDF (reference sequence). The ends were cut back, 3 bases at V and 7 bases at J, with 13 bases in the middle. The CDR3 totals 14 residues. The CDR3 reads CATSRQGRKNTIYF. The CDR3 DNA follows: TGTGCCACCAGCAGGCAGGGGCGAAAGAACACCATATATTTT.

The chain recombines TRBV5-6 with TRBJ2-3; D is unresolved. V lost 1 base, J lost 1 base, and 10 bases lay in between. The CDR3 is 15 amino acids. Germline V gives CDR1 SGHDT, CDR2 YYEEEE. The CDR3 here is CASSLRVLRTDTQYF. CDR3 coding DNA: TGTGCCAGCAGCTTGCGAGTGCTTCGCACAGATACGCAGTATTTT.

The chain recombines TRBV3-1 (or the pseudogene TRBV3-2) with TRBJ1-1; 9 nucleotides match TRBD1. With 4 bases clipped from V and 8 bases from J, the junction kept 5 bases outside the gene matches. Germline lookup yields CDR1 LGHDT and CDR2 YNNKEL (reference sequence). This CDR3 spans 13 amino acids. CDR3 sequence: CASSRLDRGEAFF. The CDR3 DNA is TGTGCCAGCAGCCGCCTGGACAGGGGCGAAGCTTTCTTT.

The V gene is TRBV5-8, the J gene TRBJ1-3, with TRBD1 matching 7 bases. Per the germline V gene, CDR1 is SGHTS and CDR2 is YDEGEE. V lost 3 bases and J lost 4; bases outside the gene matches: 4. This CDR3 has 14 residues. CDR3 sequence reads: CASSYRTGGNTIYF. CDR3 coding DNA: TGTGCCAGCAGCTACCGGACAGGCGGAAACACCATATATTTT.

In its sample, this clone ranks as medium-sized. The CDR3 loop is CELPRPDRGNTIYF. The CDR3 nucleotides read TGTGAACTTCCTCGGCCAGACAGGGGAAACACCATATATTTT. The rearrangement links TRBV21-1 to TRBJ1-3; the table assigns TRBD1, which was not confirmed against the DNA. TRBV21-1 is shown as a pseudogene. This CDR3 has 14 amino acids.

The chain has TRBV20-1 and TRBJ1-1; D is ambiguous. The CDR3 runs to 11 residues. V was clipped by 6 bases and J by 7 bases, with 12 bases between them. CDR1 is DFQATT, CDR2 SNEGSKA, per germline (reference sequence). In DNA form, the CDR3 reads TGCAGTGCGGCATCGGGTCATGAAGCTTTCTTT. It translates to CSAASGHEAFF.

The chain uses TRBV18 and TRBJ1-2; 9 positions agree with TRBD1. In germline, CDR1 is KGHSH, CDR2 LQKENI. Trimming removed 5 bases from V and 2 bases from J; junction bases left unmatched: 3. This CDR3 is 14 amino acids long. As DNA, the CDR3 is TGTGCCAGCTCAATAGGGACAGGGAACTATGGCTACACCTTC. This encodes CASSIGTGNYGYTF.

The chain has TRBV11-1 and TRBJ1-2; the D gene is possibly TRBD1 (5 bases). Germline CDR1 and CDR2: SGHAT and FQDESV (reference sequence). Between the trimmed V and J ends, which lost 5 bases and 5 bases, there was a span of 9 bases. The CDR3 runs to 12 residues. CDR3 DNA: TGTGCCAGCAGCCTAAGGGGTTATGGCTACACCTTC. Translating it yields CASSLRGYGYTF.

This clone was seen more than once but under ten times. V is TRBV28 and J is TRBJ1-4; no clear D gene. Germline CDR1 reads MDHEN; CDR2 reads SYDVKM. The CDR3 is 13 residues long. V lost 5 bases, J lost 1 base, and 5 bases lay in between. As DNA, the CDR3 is TGTGCCAGCAGTGAGGGAACTAATGAAAAACTGTTTTTT. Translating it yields CASSEGTNEKLFF.

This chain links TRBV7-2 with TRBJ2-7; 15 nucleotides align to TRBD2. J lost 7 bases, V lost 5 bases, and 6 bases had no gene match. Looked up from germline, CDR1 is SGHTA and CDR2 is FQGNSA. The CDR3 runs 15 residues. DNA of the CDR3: TGTGCCAGCAGCCTGAGGACTAGCGGGAGGGTTGAGCAGTACTTC. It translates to CASSLRTSGRVEQYF.

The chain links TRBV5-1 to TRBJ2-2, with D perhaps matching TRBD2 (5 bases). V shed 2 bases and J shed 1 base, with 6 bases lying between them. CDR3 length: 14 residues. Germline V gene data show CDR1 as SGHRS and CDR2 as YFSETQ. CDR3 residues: CASSFAGNTGELFF. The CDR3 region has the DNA TGCGCCAGCAGCTTCGCGGGGAACACCGGGGAGCTGTTTTTT.

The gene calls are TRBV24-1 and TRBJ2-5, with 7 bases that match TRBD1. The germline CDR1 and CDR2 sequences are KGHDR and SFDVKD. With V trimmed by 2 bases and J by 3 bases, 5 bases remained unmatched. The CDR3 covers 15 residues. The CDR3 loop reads CATSDSRQGKETQYF. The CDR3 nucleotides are TGTGCCACCAGTGATTCCCGACAGGGAAAAGAGACCCAGTACTTC.

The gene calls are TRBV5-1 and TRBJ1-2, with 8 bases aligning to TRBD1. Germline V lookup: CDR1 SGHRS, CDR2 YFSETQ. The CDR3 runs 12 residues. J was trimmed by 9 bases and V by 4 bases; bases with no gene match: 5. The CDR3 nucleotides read TGCGCCAGCAGCGGACAGGGTAGGAGCTACACCTTC. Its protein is CASSGQGRSYTF.

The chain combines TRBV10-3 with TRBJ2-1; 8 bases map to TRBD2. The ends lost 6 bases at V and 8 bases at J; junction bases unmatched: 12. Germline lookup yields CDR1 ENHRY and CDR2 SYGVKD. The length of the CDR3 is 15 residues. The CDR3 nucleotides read TGTGCCATCAGAGACCTCATAGCGGGAAAGGATGAGCAGTTCTTC. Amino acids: CAIRDLIAGKDEQFF.